This T cell receptor beta chain was sequenced for a study of CD8 T cells in ankylosing spondylitis. This clonotype was seen at least ten times. Its target is not known. The junction had 7 bases not matched to a gene; V was cut back by 1 base and J by 10 bases. Per germline, CDR1 SGHVS and CDR2 FNYEAQ. The CDR3 spans 15 residues. Overall study findings and caveats: It was reported that disease-linked clones were significantly enriched in matched ankylosing spondylitis synovial fluid. Peripheral blood samples showed relatively rare disease-linked clones, and these clones were CD8+. Blood of patients with ankylosing spondylitis appeared to be characterized by a TCR beta motif of seven or eight highly homologous variants. In reactive arthritis synovial fluid and blood, some motif variants had been reported before.

As the method for making TCR beta libraries, quantitative 5'-RACE with molecular barcodes was used. TCRdb re-called the 5' RACE reads with MiXCR, one entry per CDR3 protein. Of about 220,000 distinct CDR3 sequences listed, about 7% are singletons. The chain is built from TRBV7-6 and TRBJ2-1; TRBD2 matches at 10 bases. This TCR derives from a male donor with ankylosing spondylitis. The sequencing sample was made of blood, either unsorted or a sorted T cell fraction (not recorded which). CDR3 DNA sequence: TGTGCCAGCAGCTTAGGTATGGGACTAGCGTGGGAGCAGTTCTTC. Translating gives CASSLGMGLAWEQFF.